This TCR beta chain was captured in a study of control samples from healthy donors and cancer patients. Libraries were prepared by immunoSEQ multiplex PCR; TCRdb keeps only in-frame clonotypes and omits some of them. This table has approximately 170,000 clones, roughly 93% appearing once. The CDR3 loop spans 13 amino acids. V shed 4 bases, J shed 9 bases, and the junction held 7 bases outside the gene matches. Germline CDR1 SGHNT, CDR2 YYREEE (reference sequence). The receptor was derived from a woman aged 55-75 years in good health. The chain employs TRBV5-4 and TRBJ2-7; 10 bases agree with TRBD2. Sequences were obtained from blood. CDR3 in DNA: TGTGCCAGCAGCACCGGACTAGCGGCAGGGCAGTACTTC. This sequence encodes CASSTGLAAGQYF.